The 7 T cell receptor beta chains below were found in one sample sequenced in a study of blood T cell repertoires in COVID-19. This table comes from immunoSEQ multiplex PCR, and its TCRdb copy is limited to in-frame clones, with some not included. There are about 200,000 clones in the sample; 82% occur only once, and 5.2% lies in the top ten. The sequenced sample consisted of PBMCs or T cells enriched from blood (not recorded which). These receptors were taken from a woman aged 60-75 years with acute COVID-19.

This clone has a single count. V usage is TRBV6-2 or TRBV6-3 and J usage is TRBJ2-7; 8 bases match TRBD2. Germline CDR1 and CDR2: MNHEY and SVGEGT. V dropped 5 bases and J dropped 2; count of bases not matched to a gene: 8. The CDR3 is made up of 15 amino acids. CDR3: CASSTPAGGTYEQYF. In DNA form, the CDR3 reads TGTGCCAGCAGTACTCCGGCGGGAGGAACCTACGAGCAGTACTTC.

This clone was observed once. V usage is TRBV7-2 and J usage is TRBJ1-1, with 7 bases that match TRBD1. Germline assignment: CDR1 SGHTA and CDR2 FQGNSA. This CDR3 comprises 13 residues. V shed 3 bases, J shed 6 bases, and the junction held 4 bases outside the gene matches. The CDR3 region is CASSFRQGAEAFF. The CDR3 DNA sequence: TGTGCCAGCAGCTTTCGACAGGGCGCTGAAGCTTTCTTT.

The chain uses TRBV4-3 and TRBJ2-3; no clear D gene. Trimming pared 0 bases from V and 2 bases from J, leaving 6 bases between. CDR1 LGHNA and CDR2 YSLEER come from the germline V gene. The CDR3 extends over 14 amino acids. CDR3 nucleotide sequence: TGCGCCAGCAGCCAAGACAGATTCACAGATACGCAGTATTTT. It translates to CASSQDRFTDTQYF.

The J gene is TRBJ1-2, the V gene TRBV7-2, with a weak D call TRBD1 (6 bases). Trimming removed 0 bases at V and 3 bases at J, with 8 bases between. The CDR3 sequence is 14 residues long. The germline CDR1 and CDR2 sequences are SGHTA and FQGNSA. In DNA form, the CDR3 reads TGTGCCAGCAGCTTAGCAACAGGGTACTATGGCTACACCTTC. Encoded protein: CASSLATGYYGYTF.

This sequence joins TRBV3-1 (or the pseudogene TRBV3-2) and TRBJ2-2; D not certain. CDR3 length: 15 amino acids. V shed 4 bases and J shed 0 bases, with 9 bases lying between them. The germline V gene has CDR1 LGHDT and CDR2 YNNKEL (reference sequence). CDR3 protein: CASSRNTANTGELFF. For the CDR3, the DNA is TGTGCCAGCAGCCGAAATACGGCGAACACCGGGGAGCTGTTTTTT.

The chain joins TRBV19 to TRBJ2-2, with TRBD2 identical over 10 bases. The CDR3 sequence is 17 residues long. V shed 5 bases and J 5 bases; nucleotides not matched to a gene: 11. Germline-derived CDR1 and CDR2 are LNHDA and SQIVND (reference sequence). As DNA, the CDR3 is TGTGCCAGTAGTTCCGGCCCGGCTAGCGGGAGAACCGGGGAGCTGTTTTTT. It specifies CASSSGPASGRTGELFF. Drawing the rest from reference TRBV19 and TRBJ2-2, the complete variable domain is DGGITQSPKYLFRKEGQNVTLSCEQNLNHDAMYWYRQDPGQGLRLIYYSQIVNDFQKGDIAEGYSVSREKKESFPLTVTSAQKNPTAFYLCASSSGPASGRTGELFFGEGSRLTVL.

The rearrangement joins TRBV19 to TRBJ2-5; weak D call: TRBD2 (6 bases). Germline V gene lookup returns CDR1 LNHDA and CDR2 SQIVND (reference sequence). The CDR3 totals 15 residues. V lost 3 bases to trimming and J lost 2 bases, with 13 bases between them. CDR3 residues: CASSIVRGPQETQYF. The CDR3 DNA is TGTGCCAGTAGTATTGTGCGGGGCCCACAAGAGACCCAGTACTTC.